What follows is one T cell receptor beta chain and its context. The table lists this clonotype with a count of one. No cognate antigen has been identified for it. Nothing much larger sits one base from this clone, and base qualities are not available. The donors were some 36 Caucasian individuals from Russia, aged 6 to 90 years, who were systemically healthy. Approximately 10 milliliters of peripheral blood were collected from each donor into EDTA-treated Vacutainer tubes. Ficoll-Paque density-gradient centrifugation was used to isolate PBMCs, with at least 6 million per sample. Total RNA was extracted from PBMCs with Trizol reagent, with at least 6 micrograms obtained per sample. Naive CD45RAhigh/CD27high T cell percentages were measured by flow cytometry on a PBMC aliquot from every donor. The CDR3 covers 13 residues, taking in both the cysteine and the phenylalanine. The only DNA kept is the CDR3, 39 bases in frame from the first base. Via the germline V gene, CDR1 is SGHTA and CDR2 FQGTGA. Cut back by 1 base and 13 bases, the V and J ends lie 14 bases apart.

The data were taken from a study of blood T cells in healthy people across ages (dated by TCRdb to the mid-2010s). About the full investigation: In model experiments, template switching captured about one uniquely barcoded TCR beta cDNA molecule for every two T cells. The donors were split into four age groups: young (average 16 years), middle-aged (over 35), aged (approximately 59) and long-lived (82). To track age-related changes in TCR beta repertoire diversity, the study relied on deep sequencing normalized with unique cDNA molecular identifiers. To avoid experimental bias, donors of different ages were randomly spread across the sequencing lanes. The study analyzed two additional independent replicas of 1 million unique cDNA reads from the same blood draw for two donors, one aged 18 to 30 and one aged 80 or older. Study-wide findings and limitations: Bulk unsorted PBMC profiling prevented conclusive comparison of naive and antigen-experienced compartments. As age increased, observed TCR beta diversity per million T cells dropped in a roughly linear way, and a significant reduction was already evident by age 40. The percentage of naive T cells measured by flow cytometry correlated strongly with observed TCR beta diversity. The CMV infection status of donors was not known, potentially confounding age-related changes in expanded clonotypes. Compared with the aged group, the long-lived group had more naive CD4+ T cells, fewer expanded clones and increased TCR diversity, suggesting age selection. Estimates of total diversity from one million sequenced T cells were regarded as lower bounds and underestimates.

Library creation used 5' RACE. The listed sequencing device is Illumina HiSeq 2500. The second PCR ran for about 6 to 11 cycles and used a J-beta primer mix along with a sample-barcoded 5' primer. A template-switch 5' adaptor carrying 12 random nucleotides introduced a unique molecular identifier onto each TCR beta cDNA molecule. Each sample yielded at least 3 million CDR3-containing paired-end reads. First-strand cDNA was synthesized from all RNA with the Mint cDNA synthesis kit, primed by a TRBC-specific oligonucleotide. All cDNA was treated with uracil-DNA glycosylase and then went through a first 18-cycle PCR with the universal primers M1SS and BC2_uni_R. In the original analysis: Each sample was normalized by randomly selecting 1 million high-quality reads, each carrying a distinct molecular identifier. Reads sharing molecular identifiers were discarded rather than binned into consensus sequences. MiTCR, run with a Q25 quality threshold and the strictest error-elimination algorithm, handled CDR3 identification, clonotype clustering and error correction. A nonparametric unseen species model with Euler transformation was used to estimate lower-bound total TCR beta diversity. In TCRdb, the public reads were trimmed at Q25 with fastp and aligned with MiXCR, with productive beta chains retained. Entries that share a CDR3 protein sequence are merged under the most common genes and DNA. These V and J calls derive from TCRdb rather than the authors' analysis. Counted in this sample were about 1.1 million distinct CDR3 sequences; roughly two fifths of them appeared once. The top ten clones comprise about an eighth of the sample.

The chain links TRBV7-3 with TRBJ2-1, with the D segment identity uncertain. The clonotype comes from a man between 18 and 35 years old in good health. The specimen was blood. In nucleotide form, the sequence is TGTGCCAGCAGCTTAAGTAACCAAGAGACCCAGTTCTTC. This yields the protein CASSLSNQETQFF.